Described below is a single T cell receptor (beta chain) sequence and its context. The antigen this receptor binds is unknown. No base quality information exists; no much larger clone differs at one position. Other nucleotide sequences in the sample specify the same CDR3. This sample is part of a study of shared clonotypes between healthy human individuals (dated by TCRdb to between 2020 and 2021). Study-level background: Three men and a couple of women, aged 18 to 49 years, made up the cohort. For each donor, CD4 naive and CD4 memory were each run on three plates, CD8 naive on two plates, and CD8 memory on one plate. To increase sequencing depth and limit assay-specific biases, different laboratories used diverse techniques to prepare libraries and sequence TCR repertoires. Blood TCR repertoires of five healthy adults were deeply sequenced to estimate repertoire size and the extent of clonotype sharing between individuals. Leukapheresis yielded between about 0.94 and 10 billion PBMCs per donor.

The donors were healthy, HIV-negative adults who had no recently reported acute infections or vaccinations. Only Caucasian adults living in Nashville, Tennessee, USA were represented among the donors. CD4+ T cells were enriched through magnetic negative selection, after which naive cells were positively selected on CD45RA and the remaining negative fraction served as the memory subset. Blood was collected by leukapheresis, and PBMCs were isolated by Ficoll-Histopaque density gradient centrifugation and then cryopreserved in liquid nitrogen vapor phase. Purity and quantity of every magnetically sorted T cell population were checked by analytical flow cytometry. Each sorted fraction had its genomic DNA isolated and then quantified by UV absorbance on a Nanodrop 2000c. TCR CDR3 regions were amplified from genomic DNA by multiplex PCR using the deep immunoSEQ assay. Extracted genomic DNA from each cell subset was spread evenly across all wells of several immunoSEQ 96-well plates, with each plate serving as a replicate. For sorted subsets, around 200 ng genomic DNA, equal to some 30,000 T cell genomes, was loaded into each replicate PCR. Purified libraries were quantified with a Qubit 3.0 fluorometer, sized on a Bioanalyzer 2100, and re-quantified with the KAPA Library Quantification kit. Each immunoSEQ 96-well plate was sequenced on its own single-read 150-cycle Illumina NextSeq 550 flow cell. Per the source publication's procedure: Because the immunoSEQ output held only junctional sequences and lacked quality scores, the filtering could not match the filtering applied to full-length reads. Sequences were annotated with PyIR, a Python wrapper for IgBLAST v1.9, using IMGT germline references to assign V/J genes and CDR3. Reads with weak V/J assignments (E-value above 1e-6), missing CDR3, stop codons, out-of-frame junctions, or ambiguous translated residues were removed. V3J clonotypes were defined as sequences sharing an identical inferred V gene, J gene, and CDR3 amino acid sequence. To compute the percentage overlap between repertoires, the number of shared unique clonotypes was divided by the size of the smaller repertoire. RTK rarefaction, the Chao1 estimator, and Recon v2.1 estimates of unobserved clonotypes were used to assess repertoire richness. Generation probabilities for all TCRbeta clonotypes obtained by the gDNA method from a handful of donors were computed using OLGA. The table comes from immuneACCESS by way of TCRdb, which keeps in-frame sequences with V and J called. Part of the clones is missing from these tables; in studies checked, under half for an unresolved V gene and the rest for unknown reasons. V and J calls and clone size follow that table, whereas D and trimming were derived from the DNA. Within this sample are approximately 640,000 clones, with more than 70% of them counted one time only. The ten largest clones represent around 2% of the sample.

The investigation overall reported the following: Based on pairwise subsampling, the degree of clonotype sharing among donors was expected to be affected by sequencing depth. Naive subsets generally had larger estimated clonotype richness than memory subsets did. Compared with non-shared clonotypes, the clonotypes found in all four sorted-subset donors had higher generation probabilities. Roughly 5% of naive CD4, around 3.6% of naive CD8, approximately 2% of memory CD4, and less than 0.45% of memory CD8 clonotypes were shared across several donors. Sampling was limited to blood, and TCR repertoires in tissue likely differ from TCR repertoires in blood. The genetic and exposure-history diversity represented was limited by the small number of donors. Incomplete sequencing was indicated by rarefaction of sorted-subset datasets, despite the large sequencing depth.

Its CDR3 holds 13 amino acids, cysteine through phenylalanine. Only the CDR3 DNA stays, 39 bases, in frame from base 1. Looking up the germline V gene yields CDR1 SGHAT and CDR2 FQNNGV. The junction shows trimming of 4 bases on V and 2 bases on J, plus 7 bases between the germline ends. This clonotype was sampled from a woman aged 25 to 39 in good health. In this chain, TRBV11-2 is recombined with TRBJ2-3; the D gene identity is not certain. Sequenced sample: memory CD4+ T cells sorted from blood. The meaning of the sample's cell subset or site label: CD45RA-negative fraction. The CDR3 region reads CASSSPSTDTQYF. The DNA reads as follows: TGTGCCAGCAGCTCCCCCTCCACAGATACGCAGTATTTT.